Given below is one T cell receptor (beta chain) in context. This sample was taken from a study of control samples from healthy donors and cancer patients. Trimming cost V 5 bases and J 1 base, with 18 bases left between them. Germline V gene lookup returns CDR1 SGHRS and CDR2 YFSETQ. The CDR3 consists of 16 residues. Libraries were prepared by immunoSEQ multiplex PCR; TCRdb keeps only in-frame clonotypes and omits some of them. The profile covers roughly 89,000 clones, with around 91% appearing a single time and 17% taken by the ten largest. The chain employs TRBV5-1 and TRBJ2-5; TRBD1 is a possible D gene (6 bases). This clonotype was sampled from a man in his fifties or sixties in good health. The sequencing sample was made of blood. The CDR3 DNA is TGCGCCAGCAGTCGAACAGGGAATAGCCCCCAAGAGACCCAGTACTTC. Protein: CASSRTGNSPQETQYF.